The clone carrying this TCR beta chain has ten or more counts. TCRdb's table, derived via immunoSEQ multiplex PCR, lists solely in-frame clones and lacks some. The table lists 110,000 to 150,000 clones, just over 90% of them singletons, with more than 1.5% in the top ten. CDR1 and CDR2 (germline): GTSNPN, SVGIG (reference sequence). This CDR3 contains 14 residues. V lost 5 bases and J lost 7, with 18 bases in between. These data come from a study of T cell responses to AZD1222 COVID-19 vaccine. The sequencing here drew on peripheral blood, taken 28 days after the second AZD1222 dose. J is TRBJ1-3 and V is TRBV30; no definite D call. The source is an adult who received the AZD1222 COVID-19 vaccine. For the CDR3, the DNA is TGTGCCTGGCGTTTGGGGAGAGGGTCGAACACCATATATTTT. This translates into CAWRLGRGSNTIYF.